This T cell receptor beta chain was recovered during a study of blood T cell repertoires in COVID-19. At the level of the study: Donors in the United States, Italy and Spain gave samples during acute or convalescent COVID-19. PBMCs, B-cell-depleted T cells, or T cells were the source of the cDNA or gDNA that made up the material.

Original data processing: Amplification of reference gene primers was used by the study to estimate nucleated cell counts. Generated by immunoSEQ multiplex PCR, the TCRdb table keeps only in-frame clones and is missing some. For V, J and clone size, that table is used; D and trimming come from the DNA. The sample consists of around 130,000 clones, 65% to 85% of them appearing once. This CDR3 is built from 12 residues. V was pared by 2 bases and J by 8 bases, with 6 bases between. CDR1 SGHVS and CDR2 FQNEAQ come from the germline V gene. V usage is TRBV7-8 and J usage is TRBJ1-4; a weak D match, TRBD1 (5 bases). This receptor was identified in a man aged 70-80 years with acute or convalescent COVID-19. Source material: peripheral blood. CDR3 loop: CASSLTGEKLFF. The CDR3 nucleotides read TGTGCCAGCAGCTTAACAGGAGAAAAACTGTTTTTT.